This T cell receptor beta chain was captured in a study of T cells after somatic rescue of genetic block. Libraries were prepared by immunoSEQ multiplex PCR; TCRdb keeps only in-frame clonotypes and omits some of them. Of 65,000 to 70,000 clones in the sample, 92% are singletons; the top ten hold 2.5% to 3.5%. Germline V lookup: CDR1 MRHNA, CDR2 SNTAGT. V shed 2 bases, J shed 7 bases, and the junction held 4 bases outside the gene matches. The CDR3 runs 14 residues. V is TRBV6-4 and J is TRBJ2-1; 8 nucleotides align to TRBD2. Sequencing was performed on peripheral blood mononuclear cells (PBMCs). The TCR comes from a man aged 35 to 55. The CDR3 reads CASSDPGLGNEQFF. The CDR3 DNA follows: TGTGCCAGCAGTGACCCGGGACTAGGAAATGAGCAGTTCTTC.